A single sample gave rise to the 26 T cell receptor beta chains below, sequenced in a study of beta chain features in type 1 diabetes. Antigens for these TCRs are unknown. The study, taken as a whole, reports: All four CD4+ subsets of Type 1 diabetes patients contained TCRB CDR3s that were moderately but significantly shorter.

Expressed TCRB transcripts were sequenced because the isolated RNA had all been reverse transcribed beforehand. Profiling relied on immunoSEQ multiplex PCR, and the TCRdb table lists in-frame clones only, not all of them. The table has hundreds of thousands of clones, roughly 12% seen once; the top ten hold approximately 0.01%. Sample: naive CD4+ T cells from blood. All receptors come from a woman younger than 35 with type 1 diabetes.

This clone was picked up a small number of times. This chain uses TRBV20-1 with TRBJ1-2; D not certain. CDR1 and CDR2 (germline): DFQATT, SNEGSKA (reference sequence). V lost 5 bases and J 7 bases, leaving 8 bases between the germline ends. There are 10 residues in the CDR3. CDR3 DNA sequence: TGCAGTGCTGCGGGCGTTGGCTACACCTTC. It yields the protein CSAAGVGYTF.

This clone was seen only a few times. The chain has TRBV9 and TRBJ2-7; D is perhaps TRBD1 (6 bases). The CDR3 consists of 16 residues. With 1 base removed from V and 2 bases from J, the gap between germline ends came to 16 bases. Germline V gene sequence: CDR1 SGDLS, CDR2 YYNGEE. The CDR3 region has the DNA TGTGCCAGCAGCGTACGCCCGCAGGGGTCCCCCTACGAGCAGTACTTC. This codes for CASSVRPQGSPYEQYF.

Only a few counts were recorded for this clone. The rearrangement joins TRBV7-2 to TRBJ2-7; 7 bases align to TRBD1. CDR1 and CDR2 (germline): SGHTA, FQGNSA. CDR3 length: 13 amino acids. The junction had 3 bases not matched to a gene; V was cut back by 1 base and J by 6 bases. The CDR3 protein is CASSLEGGGEQYF. The CDR3 bases are TGTGCCAGCAGCTTAGAAGGGGGCGGCGAGCAGTACTTC.

This clone was seen more than once but under ten times. The chain has TRBV5-1 and TRBJ2-7; D is ambiguous. The CDR3 totals 14 residues. CDR1 is SGHRS and CDR2 is YFSETQ in the germline V gene. V gave up 0 bases and J gave up 3 bases, with 10 bases separating them. The DNA of the CDR3 is TGCGCCAGCAGCTTGGAAACTTCCTTCTACGAGCAGTACTTC. Protein: CASSLETSFYEQYF.

Only a few counts were recorded for this clone. The rearrangement uses TRBV28 and TRBJ2-1, with TRBD2 matching 8 bases. Germline V gene lookup returns CDR1 MDHEN and CDR2 SYDVKM. The length of the CDR3 is 17 residues. V gave up 7 bases and J gave up 0 bases; unmatched junction bases: 11. The CDR3 reads CASIAAAGAGSYNEQFF. Written as DNA, the CDR3 is TGTGCCAGCATAGCGGCAGCGGGAGCAGGCTCCTACAATGAGCAGTTCTTC.

The J gene is TRBJ2-2, the V gene TRBV5-1; D possibly corresponds to TRBD1 (6 bases). The germline V gene has CDR1 SGHRS and CDR2 YFSETQ. The CDR3 length is 16 residues. V lost 5 bases to trimming and J lost 0 bases, with 14 bases between them. CDR3 coding DNA: TGCGCCAGCAGGCCGCTTGGGGGCCCGAACACCGGGGAGCTGTTTTTT. Translating it yields CASRPLGGPNTGELFF.

The rearrangement uses TRBV4-3 and TRBJ2-7; D is possibly TRBD1 (5 bases). This CDR3 is 15 amino acids long. Germline V lookup: CDR1 LGHNA, CDR2 YSLEER. The V end lost 1 base, the J end lost 7 bases, and 17 bases lay between the germline ends. CDR3 sequence (DNA): TGCGCCAGCAGCCAAGGGACACTGGCTAGAAGGGAGCAGTACTTC. Translated: CASSQGTLARREQYF.

The chain is built from TRBV7-9 and TRBJ2-7; D is perhaps TRBD2 (6 bases). V dropped 4 bases and J dropped 4 bases, with 20 bases sitting between them. The CDR3 loop spans 16 amino acids. Germline V CDR1 and CDR2: SEHNR, FQNEAQ (reference sequence). CDR3 sequence reads: CASSSPLGGSEYEQYF. CDR3 nucleotide sequence: TGTGCCAGCAGCTCCCCGTTAGGAGGGTCCGAATACGAGCAGTACTTC. The full variable domain, in which reference TRBV7-9 and TRBJ2-7 provide the parts outside the CDR3, is DTGVSQNPRHKITKRGQNVTFRCDPISEHNRLYWYRQTLGQGPEFLTYFQNEAQLEKSRLLSDRFSAERPKGSFSTLEIQRTEQGDSAMYLCASSSPLGGSEYEQYFGPGTRLTVT.

The chain recombines TRBV5-1 with TRBJ1-1; 7 bases agree with TRBD1. This CDR3 has 15 residues. V trimming: 0 bases; J trimming: 0 bases; junction bases outside the gene matches: 2. CDR1 SGHRS and CDR2 YFSETQ come from the germline V gene. The CDR3 region has the DNA TGCGCCAGCAGCTTGGGACAGGGCATGAACACTGAAGCTTTCTTT. It translates to CASSLGQGMNTEAFF.

This chain connects TRBV28 to TRBJ2-7; a possible D gene is TRBD1 (5 bases). Looked up from germline, CDR1 is MDHEN and CDR2 is SYDVKM. Trimming cost V 5 bases and J 7 bases, with 9 bases left between them. This CDR3 has 11 amino acids. CDR3 amino acids: CASSIGQEQYF. Here the CDR3 DNA reads TGTGCCAGCAGTATCGGACAAGAGCAGTACTTC.

The chain carries TRBV9 and TRBJ2-7; D call uncertain. The CDR3 covers 14 residues. V was clipped by 0 bases and J by 3 bases, with 10 bases between them. From germline, CDR1 is SGDLS and CDR2 YYNGEE. The CDR3 here is CASSVGEFNYEQYF. For the CDR3, the DNA is TGTGCCAGCAGCGTAGGAGAATTTAACTACGAGCAGTACTTC.

DNA for the CDR3: TGTGCCAGCTCCCGGGACAGGGGGGACTATGGCTACACCTTC. This codes for CASSRDRGDYGYTF. The chain recombines TRBV18 with TRBJ1-2; 11 bases agree with TRBD1. The CDR3 totals 14 residues. V shed 6 bases, J shed 3 bases, and the junction held 3 bases outside the gene matches. Germline V lookup: CDR1 KGHSH, CDR2 LQKENI.

The rearrangement uses TRBV11-2 and TRBJ2-7; D is perhaps TRBD1 (5 bases). The V end lost 5 bases, the J end lost 4 bases, and 15 bases lay between the germline ends. The CDR3 is 14 residues long. The germline V gene encodes CDR1 SGHAT and CDR2 FQNNGV. The CDR3 bases are TGTGCCAGCAGCCGTTCCGAGACAGATTACGAGCAGTACTTC. Its translation is CASSRSETDYEQYF.

In this sample, this clone turned up a few times. This rearrangement joins TRBV28 to TRBJ2-5, with 7 positions matching TRBD2. Trimming at V came to 5 bases and at J to 2 bases, leaving 2 bases not matched to a gene. Germline V lookup: CDR1 MDHEN, CDR2 SYDVKM. This CDR3 region has 13 residues. CDR3 sequence: CASSRAGQETQYF. The DNA of the CDR3 is TGTGCCAGCAGTCGAGCGGGGCAAGAGACCCAGTACTTC.

This clone came up a few times. This chain links TRBV9 with TRBJ1-2, with 9 bases matching TRBD1. The germline gives CDR1 SGDLS, CDR2 YYNGEE. The CDR3 contains 15 residues. Germline trimming cut 3 bases from V and 5 bases from J; bases unmatched to any gene: 8. The DNA for the CDR3 is TGTGCCAGCAGCGCTGGGACAGGGTCCTATTATGGCTACACCTTC. Protein product: CASSAGTGSYYGYTF. The entire variable domain, with the rest obtained from reference TRBV9 and TRBJ1-2, is as follows: DSGVTQTPKHLITATGQRVTLRCSPRSGDLSVYWYQQSLDQGLQFLIQYYNGEERAKGNILERFSAQQFPDLHSELNLSSLELGDSALYFCASSAGTGSYYGYTFGSGTRLTVV.

This CDR3 is CASSFEWPADNEQFF. CDR3 bases: TGTGCCAGCAGTTTTGAGTGGCCAGCGGACAATGAGCAGTTCTTC. V gene TRBV28 combines with J gene TRBJ2-1; a weak D match, TRBD2 (5 bases). Per germline, CDR1 MDHEN and CDR2 SYDVKM. Trimming removed 3 bases from V and 5 bases from J, with 14 bases in between. The CDR3 extends over 15 amino acids.

The gene calls are TRBV6-6 and TRBJ2-3; 8 bases align to TRBD2. Germline CDR1 is MNHNY and CDR2 is SVGAGI (reference sequence). Trimming removed 6 bases from V and 1 base from J; junction bases left unmatched: 6. The length of the CDR3 is 15 residues. CDR3 coding DNA: TGTGCCAGCAGCCCCCTCGGGGGGGGCACAGATACGCAGTATTTT. Its translation: CASSPLGGGTDTQYF.

The rearrangement joins TRBV2 to TRBJ1-1; perhaps TRBD1 as D (5 bases). Germline V gene lookup returns CDR1 SNHLY and CDR2 FYNNEI. The CDR3 is made up of 14 amino acids. V shed 7 bases and J shed 4 bases, with 16 bases lying between them. CDR3 sequence reads: CASKRGLMSTEAFF. In DNA, the CDR3 is TGTGCCAGCAAGCGGGGCCTCATGAGCACTGAAGCTTTCTTT.

This clone appeared a few times. The chain combines TRBV4-3 with TRBJ2-6; unclear D gene. The CDR3 extends over 15 amino acids. Trimming removed 0 bases from V and 2 bases from J, with 5 bases in between. Germline loops: CDR1 LGHNA, CDR2 YSLEER. This CDR3 is CASSQESTGANVLTF. CDR3 DNA: TGCGCCAGCAGCCAAGAGTCCACTGGGGCCAACGTCCTGACTTTC.

This clone appeared a few times. This chain links TRBV28 with TRBJ2-5; 8 bases match TRBD1. Germline V gene lookup returns CDR1 MDHEN and CDR2 SYDVKM. This CDR3 contains 15 residues. Unmatched junction bases numbered 7, after V lost 3 bases and J lost 4 bases. The CDR3 loop is CASSFRQGAGETQYF. In DNA form, the CDR3 reads TGTGCCAGCAGTTTTAGGCAGGGGGCGGGAGAGACCCAGTACTTC.

This clone was counted only a few times. The rearrangement links TRBV28 to TRBJ2-7; 7 bases map to TRBD1. The V gene end was trimmed by 4 bases and the J gene end by 4 bases; junction bases not matched to a gene: 7. The germline gives CDR1 MDHEN, CDR2 SYDVKM. This CDR3 has 14 amino acids. CDR3 in DNA: TGTGCCAGCAGTTACCACAGGGGAGCGTACGAGCAGTACTTC. Encoded protein: CASSYHRGAYEQYF.

The chain is built from TRBV28 and TRBJ2-7; 7 bases match TRBD2. This CDR3 has 13 amino acids. Germline assignment: CDR1 MDHEN and CDR2 SYDVKM. The trim removed 3 bases at V and 5 bases at J, leaving 4 bases unmatched. CDR3 in DNA: TGTGCCAGCAGTTTCAACGCGGGAGACGAGCAGTACTTC. Translating gives CASSFNAGDEQYF.

CDR3 nucleotide sequence: TGTGCCAGCAGTTCCGACGGGACAGCAACGAATTCACCCCTCCACTTT. Translation: CASSSDGTATNSPLHF. The chain links TRBV2 to TRBJ1-6; TRBD1 matches 7 bases. V lost 5 bases and J lost 7; bases outside the gene matches: 11. The CDR3 contains 16 residues. Germline assignment: CDR1 SNHLY and CDR2 FYNNEI.

In this sample, this clone turned up a few times. The chain carries TRBV29-1 and TRBJ2-3, with D possibly TRBD2 on 5 matching bases. Germline assignment: CDR1 SQVTM and CDR2 ANQGSEA. This CDR3 has 15 amino acids. The ends were cut back, 3 bases at V and 4 bases at J, with 17 bases in the middle. The CDR3 nucleotides read TGCAGCGTTGAGAGGGAAATCTTTAAAGCAGATACGCAGTATTTT. As protein: CSVEREIFKADTQYF.

Concerning this clone itself: The junction departs from the called germline gene at one end, perhaps through a read error. V usage is TRBV14 and J usage is TRBJ2-7; D unresolved. The V gene's germline CDR1 is SGHDN and CDR2 FVKESK. This CDR3 spans 13 amino acids. The CDR3 region has the DNA TGTGCCAGCAGCCAAGAGGAAACGGGTTACCAGAACTTC. Translated, it gives CASSQEETGYQNF.

This clone has a handful of counts. This chain joins TRBV7-3 and TRBJ2-1; TRBD2 matches 11 bases. V dropped 8 bases and J dropped 6; count of bases not matched to a gene: 3. CDR1 is SGHTA and CDR2 is FQGTGA in the germline V gene. This CDR3 spans 13 amino acids. CDR3 sequence (DNA): TGTGCCAGCGGACTAGCGGGCGGCAATGAGCAGTTCTTC. It translates to CASGLAGGNEQFF. The full variable domain, its missing parts supplied by reference TRBV7-3 and TRBJ2-1, is GAGVSQTPSNKVTEKGKYVELRCDPISGHTALYWYRQSLGQGPEFLIYFQGTGAADDSGLPNDRFFAVRPEGSVSTLKIQRTERGDSAVYLCASGLAGGNEQFFGPGTRLTVL.